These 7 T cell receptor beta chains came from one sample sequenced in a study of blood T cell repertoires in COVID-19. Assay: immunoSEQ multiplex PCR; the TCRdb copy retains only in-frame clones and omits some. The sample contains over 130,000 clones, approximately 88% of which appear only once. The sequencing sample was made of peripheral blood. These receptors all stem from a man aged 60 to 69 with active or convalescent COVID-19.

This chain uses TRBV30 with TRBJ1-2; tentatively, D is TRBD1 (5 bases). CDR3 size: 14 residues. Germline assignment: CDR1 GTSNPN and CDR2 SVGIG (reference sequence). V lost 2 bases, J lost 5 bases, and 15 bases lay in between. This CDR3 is CAWSPLDSLYGYTF. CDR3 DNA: TGTGCCTGGAGTCCGTTAGACAGTTTATATGGCTACACCTTC.

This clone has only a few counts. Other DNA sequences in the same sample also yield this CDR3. DNA of the CDR3: TGTGCCAGCAGTGAACGACAGGGCACTGAAGCTTTCTTT. The encoded protein is CASSERQGTEAFF. The gene calls are TRBV6-1 and TRBJ1-1, with 7 bases that match TRBD1. The CDR3 contains 13 residues. V lost 2 bases, J lost 4 bases, and 1 base stayed unmatched. Per germline, CDR1 MNHNS and CDR2 SASEGT.

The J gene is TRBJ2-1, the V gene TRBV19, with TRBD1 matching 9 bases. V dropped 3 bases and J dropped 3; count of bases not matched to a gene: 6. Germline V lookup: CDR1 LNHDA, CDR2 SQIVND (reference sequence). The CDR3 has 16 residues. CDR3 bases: TGTGCCAGTAGTATTGGGGACAGGGTCATCTACAATGAGCAGTTCTTC. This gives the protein CASSIGDRVIYNEQFF.

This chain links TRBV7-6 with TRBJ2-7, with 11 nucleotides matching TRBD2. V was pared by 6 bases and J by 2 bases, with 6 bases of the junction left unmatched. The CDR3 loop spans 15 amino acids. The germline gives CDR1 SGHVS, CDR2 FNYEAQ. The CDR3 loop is CASSFGLAGPYEQYF. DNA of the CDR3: TGTGCCAGCAGTTTCGGACTAGCGGGTCCCTACGAGCAGTACTTC.

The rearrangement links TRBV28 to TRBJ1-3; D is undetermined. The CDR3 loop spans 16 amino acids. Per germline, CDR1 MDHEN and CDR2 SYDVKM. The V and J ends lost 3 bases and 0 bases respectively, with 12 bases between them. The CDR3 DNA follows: TGTGCCAGCAGTTTTCCGCTGACAAGCTCTGGAAACACCATATATTTT. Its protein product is CASSFPLTSSGNTIYF.

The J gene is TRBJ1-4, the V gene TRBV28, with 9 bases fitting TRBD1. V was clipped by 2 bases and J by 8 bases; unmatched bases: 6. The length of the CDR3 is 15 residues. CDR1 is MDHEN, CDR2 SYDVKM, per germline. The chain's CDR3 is CASSLPPGQGEKLFF. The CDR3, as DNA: TGTGCCAGCAGTTTACCCCCCGGACAGGGGGAAAAACTGTTTTTT.

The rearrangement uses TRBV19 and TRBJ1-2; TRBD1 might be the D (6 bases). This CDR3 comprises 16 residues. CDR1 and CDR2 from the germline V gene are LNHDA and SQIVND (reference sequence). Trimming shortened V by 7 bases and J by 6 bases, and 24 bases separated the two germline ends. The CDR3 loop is CASTPQGQGRGHGYTF. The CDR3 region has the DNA TGTGCCAGTACTCCACAGGGCCAGGGGCGAGGCCATGGCTACACCTTC.